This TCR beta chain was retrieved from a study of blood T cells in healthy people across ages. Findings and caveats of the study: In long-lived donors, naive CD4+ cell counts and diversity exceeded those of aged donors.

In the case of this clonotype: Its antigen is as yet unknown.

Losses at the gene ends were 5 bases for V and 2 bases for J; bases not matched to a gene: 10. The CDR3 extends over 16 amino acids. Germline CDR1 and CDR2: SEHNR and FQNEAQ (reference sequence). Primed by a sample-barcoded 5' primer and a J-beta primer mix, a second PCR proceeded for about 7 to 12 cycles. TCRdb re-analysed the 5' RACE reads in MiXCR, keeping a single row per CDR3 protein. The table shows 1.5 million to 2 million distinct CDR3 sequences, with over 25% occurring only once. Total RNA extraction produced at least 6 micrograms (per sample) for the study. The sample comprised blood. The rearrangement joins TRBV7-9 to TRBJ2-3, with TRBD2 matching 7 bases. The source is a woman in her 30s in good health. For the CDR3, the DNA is TGTGCCAGCAGCCCTCGCTTGGCGGGGGTCACAGATACGCAGTATTTT. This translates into CASSPRLAGVTDTQYF.